This TCR beta chain emerged from a study of cytomegalovirus exposure and HLA in healthy donors. Study findings and constraints: Only CMV serostatus was available as immune exposure information. Through in vitro validation, three CMV-associated chains were shown to be specific for CMV antigens.

This clone has just one count. Its antigen is undetermined. The study ran its PCR with 60 Vbeta and 13 Jbeta primers. This table comes from immunoSEQ multiplex PCR, and its TCRdb copy is limited to in-frame clones, with some not included. This table holds some 150,000 clones, around 78% found once. This TCR derives from a woman younger than 45 in good health and CMV-seropositive. Sequenced input: PBMCs.

The CDR3 DNA sequence: TGTGCCAGCAGCCGGGGACTAGCGGGGGGCCGGAACACCGGGGAGCTGTTTTTT. As protein: CASSRGLAGGRNTGELFF. The chain uses TRBV11-3 and TRBJ2-2; 15 nucleotides line up with TRBD2. The CDR3 has 18 residues. After removal of 5 bases from V and 1 base from J, the junction contained 5 bases not matched to a gene. Germline V gene lookup returns CDR1 SGHNT and CDR2 YENEEA. The complete variable domain, with remaining parts taken from reference TRBV11-3 and TRBJ2-2, reads EAGVVQSPRYKIIEKKQPVAFWCNPISGHNTLYWYLQNLGQGPELLIRYENEEAVDDSQLPKDRFSAERLKGVDSTLKIQPAELGDSAVYLCASSRGLAGGRNTGELFFGEGSRLTVL.